The 6 T cell receptor beta chains below all came from one sample that was sequenced in a study of blood T cell repertoires in COVID-19. TCRdb keeps only in-frame clones here, not all; method: immunoSEQ multiplex PCR. The sample consists of 52,000 or so clones, 84% of them appearing once. Sequenced material: peripheral blood. The origin of the receptors is a man in his forties or fifties with acute or convalescent COVID-19.

This sequence joins TRBV5-6 and TRBJ2-1; D not resolved. V was cut by 6 bases and J by 8 bases, with 12 bases left in between. The CDR3 has 12 amino acids. Germline V CDR1 and CDR2: SGHDT, YYEEEE. The CDR3 DNA follows: TGTGCCAGCACCCGATGGAGCGATGAGCAGTTCTTC. Translation gives CASTRWSDEQFF.

This clone showed up just once. This rearrangement joins TRBV6-1 to TRBJ1-1, with D possibly being TRBD1 (5 bases). Germline V gene data show CDR1 as MNHNS and CDR2 as SASEGT. The CDR3 extends over 14 amino acids. V was cut by 2 bases and J by 0 bases, with 7 bases left in between. The CDR3 region has the DNA TGTGCCAGCAGTGAACCAGGGTTGAACACTGAAGCTTTCTTT. As protein: CASSEPGLNTEAFF.

This chain joins TRBV28 and TRBJ2-1; 10 nucleotides match TRBD2. After removal of 1 base from V and 1 base from J, the junction contained 7 bases not matched to a gene. Germline CDR1 reads MDHEN; CDR2 reads SYDVKM. There are 18 residues in the CDR3. CDR3 sequence (DNA): TGTGCCAGCAGTTTATCCACTCTTAGCGGGAGGTCCTACAATGAGCAGTTCTTC. Its protein is CASSLSTLSGRSYNEQFF.

The V call is TRBV6-1, the J call TRBJ1-2, with D possibly being TRBD1 (5 bases). V lost 4 bases and J 4 bases, leaving 22 bases between the germline ends. The CDR3 spans 17 residues. Germline V gene sequence: CDR1 MNHNS, CDR2 SASEGT. CDR3 sequence: CASSASNYPVGGYGYTF. Here the CDR3 DNA reads TGTGCCAGCAGTGCCAGCAATTATCCGGTGGGGGGCTATGGCTACACCTTC.

This chain links TRBV15 with TRBJ1-5, with 7 bases lining up with TRBD1. Germline CDR1 reads LNHNV; CDR2 reads YYDKDF (reference sequence). This CDR3 comprises 15 residues. Trimming took 7 bases from V and 3 from J; bases not matched to a gene: 9. The DNA of the CDR3 is TGTGCCACCAAAGAAGGGGGACAGCCCAATCAGCCCCAGCATTTT. It specifies CATKEGGQPNQPQHF.

The chain combines TRBV6-2 or TRBV6-3 with TRBJ1-1; the match to TRBD1 covers 9 bases. The V gene end was trimmed by 2 bases and the J gene end by 0 bases; junction bases not matched to a gene: 7. Germline V gives CDR1 MNHEY, CDR2 SVGEGT. The length of the CDR3 is 17 residues. The CDR3 DNA is TGTGCCAGCAGTTACCCTACAGGGGGCCGCATGAACACTGAAGCTTTCTTT. Residues: CASSYPTGGRMNTEAFF.